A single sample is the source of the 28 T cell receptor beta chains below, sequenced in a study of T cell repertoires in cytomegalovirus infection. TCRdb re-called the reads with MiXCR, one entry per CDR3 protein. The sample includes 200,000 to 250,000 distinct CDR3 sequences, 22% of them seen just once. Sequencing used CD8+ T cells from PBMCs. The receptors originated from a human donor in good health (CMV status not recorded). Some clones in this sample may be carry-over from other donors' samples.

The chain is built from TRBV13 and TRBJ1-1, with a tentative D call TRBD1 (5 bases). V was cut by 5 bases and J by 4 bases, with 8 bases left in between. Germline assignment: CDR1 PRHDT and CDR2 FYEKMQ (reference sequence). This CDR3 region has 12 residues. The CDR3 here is CASSPRVTEAFF. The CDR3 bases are TGTGCCAGCAGCCCCAGGGTCACTGAAGCTTTCTTT.

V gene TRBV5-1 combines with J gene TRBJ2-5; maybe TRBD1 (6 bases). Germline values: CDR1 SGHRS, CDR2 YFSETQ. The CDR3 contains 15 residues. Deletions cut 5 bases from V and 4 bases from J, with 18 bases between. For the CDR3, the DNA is TGCGCCAGCAGAAGTTCCAGGGGTCATGGAGAGACCCAGTACTTC. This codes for CASRSSRGHGETQYF.

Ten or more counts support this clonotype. CDR3 coding DNA: TGTGCCATCAGTGGAGAGGGCACTGAAGCTTTCTTT. Residues: CAISGEGTEAFF. This chain connects TRBV10-3 to TRBJ1-1; no definite D call. The ends were cut back, 4 bases at V and 4 bases at J, with 7 bases in the middle. The germline V gene has CDR1 ENHRY and CDR2 SYGVKD. This CDR3 region has 12 residues.

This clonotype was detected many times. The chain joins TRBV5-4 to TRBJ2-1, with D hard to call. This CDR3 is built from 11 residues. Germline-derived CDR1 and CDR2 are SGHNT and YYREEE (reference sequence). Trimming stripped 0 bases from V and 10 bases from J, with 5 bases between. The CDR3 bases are TGTGCCAGCAGCTTGGGATGGGAGCAGTTCTTC. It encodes CASSLGWEQFF.

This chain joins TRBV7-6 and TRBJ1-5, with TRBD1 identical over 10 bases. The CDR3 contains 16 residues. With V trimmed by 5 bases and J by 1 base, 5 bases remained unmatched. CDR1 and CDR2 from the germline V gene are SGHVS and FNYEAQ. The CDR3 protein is CASSPGTGESNQPQHF. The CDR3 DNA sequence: TGTGCCAGCAGCCCGGGGACAGGGGAGAGCAATCAGCCCCAGCATTTT. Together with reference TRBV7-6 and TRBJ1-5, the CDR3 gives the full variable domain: GAGVSQSPRYKVTKRGQDVALRCDPISGHVSLYWYRQALGQGPEFLTYFNYEAQQDKSGLPNDRFSAERPEGSISTLTIQRTEQRDSAMYRCASSPGTGESNQPQHFGDGTRLSIL.

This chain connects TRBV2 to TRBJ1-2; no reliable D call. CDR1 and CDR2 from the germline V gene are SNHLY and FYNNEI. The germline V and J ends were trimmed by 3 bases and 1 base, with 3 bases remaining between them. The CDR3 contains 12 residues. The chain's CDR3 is CASSDVNYGYTF. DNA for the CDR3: TGTGCCAGCAGTGACGTTAACTATGGCTACACCTTC.

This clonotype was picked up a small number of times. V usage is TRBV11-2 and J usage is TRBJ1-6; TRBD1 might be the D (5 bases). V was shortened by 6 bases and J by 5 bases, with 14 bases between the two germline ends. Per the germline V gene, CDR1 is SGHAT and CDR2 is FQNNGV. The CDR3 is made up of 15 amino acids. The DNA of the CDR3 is TGTGCCAGCAGTTCCATTGACAGCAATAATTCACCCCTCCACTTT. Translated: CASSSIDSNNSPLHF.

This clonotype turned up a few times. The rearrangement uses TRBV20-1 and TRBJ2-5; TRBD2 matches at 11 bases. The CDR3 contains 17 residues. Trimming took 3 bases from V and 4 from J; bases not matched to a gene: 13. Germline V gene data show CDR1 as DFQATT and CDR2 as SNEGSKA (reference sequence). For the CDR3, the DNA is TGCAGTGCTAGCCCACTAGCGGGGGTACTCGACCTAGAGACCCAGTACTTC. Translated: CSASPLAGVLDLETQYF.

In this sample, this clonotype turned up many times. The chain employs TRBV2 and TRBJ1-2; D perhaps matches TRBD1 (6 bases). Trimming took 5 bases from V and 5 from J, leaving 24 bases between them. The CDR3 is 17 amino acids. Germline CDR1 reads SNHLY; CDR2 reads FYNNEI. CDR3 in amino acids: CASSLPPQLTGHYGYTF. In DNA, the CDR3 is TGTGCCAGCAGTCTCCCACCCCAATTGACAGGACATTATGGCTACACCTTC.

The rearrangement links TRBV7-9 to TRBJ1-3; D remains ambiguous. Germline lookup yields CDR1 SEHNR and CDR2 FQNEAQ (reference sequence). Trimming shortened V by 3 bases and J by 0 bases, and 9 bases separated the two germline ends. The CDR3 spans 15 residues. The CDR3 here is CASSFGISSGNTIYF. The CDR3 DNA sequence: TGTGCCAGCAGCTTTGGGATTTCCTCTGGAAACACCATATATTTT.

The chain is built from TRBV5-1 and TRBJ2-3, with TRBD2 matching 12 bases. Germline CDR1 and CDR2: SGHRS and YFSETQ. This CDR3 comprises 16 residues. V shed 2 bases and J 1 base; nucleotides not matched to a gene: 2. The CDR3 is CASSLRTSGGTDTQYF. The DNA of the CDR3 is TGCGCCAGCAGCTTAAGGACTAGCGGGGGCACAGATACGCAGTATTTT.

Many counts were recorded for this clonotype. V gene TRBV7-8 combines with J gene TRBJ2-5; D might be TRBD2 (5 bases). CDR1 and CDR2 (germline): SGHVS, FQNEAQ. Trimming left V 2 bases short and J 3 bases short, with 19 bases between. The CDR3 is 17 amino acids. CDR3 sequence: CASSLSSGIRLKETQYF. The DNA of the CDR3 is TGTGCCAGCAGCTTATCCTCCGGGATCCGGCTTAAAGAGACCCAGTACTTC. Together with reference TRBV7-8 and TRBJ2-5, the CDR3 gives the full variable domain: GAGVSQSPRYKVAKRGQDVALRCDPISGHVSLFWYQQALGQGPEFLTYFQNEAQLDKSGLPSDRFFAERPEGSVSTLKIQRTQQEDSAVYLCASSLSSGIRLKETQYFGPGTRLLVL.

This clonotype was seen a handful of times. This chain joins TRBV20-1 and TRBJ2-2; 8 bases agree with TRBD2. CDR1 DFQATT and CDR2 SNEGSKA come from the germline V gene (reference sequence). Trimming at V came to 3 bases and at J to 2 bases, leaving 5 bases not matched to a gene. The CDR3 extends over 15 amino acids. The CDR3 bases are TGCAGTGCTAGCCGTAGCGGGGTTAACACCGGGGAGCTGTTTTTT. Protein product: CSASRSGVNTGELFF.

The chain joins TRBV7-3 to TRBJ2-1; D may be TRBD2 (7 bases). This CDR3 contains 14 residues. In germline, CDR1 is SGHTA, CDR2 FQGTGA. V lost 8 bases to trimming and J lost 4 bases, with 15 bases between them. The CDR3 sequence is CASVEGRGYNEQFF. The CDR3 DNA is TGTGCCAGCGTCGAAGGGAGGGGGTACAATGAGCAGTTCTTC.

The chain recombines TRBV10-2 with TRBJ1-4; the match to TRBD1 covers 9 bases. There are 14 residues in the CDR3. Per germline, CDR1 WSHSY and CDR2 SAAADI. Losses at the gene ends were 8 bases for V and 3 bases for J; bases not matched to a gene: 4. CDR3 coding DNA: TGCGCCAGCGGGACAGGGAGCGCTAATGAAAAACTGTTTTTT. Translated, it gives CASGTGSANEKLFF.

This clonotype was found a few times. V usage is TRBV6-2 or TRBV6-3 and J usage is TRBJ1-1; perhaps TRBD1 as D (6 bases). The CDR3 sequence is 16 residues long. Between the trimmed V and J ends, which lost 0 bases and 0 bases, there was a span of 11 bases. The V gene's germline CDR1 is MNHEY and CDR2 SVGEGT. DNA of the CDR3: TGTGCCAGCAGTTACTCGAGGACAGCCGTGAACACTGAAGCTTTCTTT. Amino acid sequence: CASSYSRTAVNTEAFF.

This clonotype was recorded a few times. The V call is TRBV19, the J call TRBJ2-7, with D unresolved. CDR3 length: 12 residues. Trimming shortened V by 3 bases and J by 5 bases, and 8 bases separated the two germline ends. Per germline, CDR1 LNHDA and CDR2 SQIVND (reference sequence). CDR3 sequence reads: CASSIYEDEQYF. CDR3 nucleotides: TGTGCCAGTAGTATTTACGAGGACGAGCAGTACTTC. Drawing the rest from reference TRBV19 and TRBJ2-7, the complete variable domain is DGGITQSPKYLFRKEGQNVTLSCEQNLNHDAMYWYRQDPGQGLRLIYYSQIVNDFQKGDIAEGYSVSREKKESFPLTVTSAQKNPTAFYLCASSIYEDEQYFGPGTRLTVT.

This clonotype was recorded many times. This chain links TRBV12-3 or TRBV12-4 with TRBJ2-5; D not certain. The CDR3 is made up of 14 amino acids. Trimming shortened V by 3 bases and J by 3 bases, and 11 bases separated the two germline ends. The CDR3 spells CASSFYQAEETQYF. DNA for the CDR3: TGTGCCAGCAGTTTCTACCAGGCTGAAGAGACCCAGTACTTC.

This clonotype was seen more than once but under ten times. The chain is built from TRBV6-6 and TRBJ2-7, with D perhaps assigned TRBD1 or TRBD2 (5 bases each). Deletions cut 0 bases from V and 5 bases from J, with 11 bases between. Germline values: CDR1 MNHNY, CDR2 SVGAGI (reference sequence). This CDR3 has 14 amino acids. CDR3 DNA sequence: TGTGCCAGCAGTTACTCGGGGAGAGGGGACGAGCAGTACTTC. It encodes CASSYSGRGDEQYF.

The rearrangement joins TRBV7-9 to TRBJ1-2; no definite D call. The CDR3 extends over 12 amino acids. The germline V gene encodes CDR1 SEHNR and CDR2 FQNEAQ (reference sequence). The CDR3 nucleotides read TGTGCTGCTGGCGGTTCTGGCTATGGCTACACCTTC. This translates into CAAGGSGYGYTF.

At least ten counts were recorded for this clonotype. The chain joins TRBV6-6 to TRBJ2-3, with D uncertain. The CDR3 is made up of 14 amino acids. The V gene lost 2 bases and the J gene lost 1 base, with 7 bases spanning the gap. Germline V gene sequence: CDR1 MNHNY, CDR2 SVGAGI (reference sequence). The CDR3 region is CASSYNTGTDTQYF. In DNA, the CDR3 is TGTGCCAGCAGTTACAATACAGGCACAGATACGCAGTATTTT.

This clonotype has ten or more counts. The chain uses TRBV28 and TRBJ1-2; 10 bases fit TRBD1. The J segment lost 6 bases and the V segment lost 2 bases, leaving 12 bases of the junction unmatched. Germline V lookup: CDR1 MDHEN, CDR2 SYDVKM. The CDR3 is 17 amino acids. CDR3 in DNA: TGTGCCAGCAGTTTACTAGTGACAGGGGGCGCGGGAGATGGCTACACCTTC. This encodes CASSLLVTGGAGDGYTF.

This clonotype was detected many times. CDR3 DNA: TGTGCCAGCAGCCAAACGGGGTACAATCAGCCCCAGCATTTT. This gives the protein CASSQTGYNQPQHF. The chain couples TRBV3-1 to TRBJ1-5; D is uncertain. CDR1 is LGHDT and CDR2 is YNNKEL in the germline V gene (reference sequence). V lost 2 bases to trimming and J lost 3 bases, with 8 bases between them. This CDR3 is 14 amino acids long.

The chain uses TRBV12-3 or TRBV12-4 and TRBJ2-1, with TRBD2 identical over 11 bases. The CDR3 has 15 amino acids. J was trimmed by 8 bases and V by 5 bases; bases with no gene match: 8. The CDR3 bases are TGTGCCAGCAGTCTGGGGACTAGCGGTTTGGATGAGCAGTTCTTC. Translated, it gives CASSLGTSGLDEQFF.

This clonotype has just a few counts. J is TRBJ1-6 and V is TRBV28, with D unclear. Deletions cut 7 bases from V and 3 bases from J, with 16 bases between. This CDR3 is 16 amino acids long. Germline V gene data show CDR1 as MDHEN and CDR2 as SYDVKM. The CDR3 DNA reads TGTGCCAGCACTGATCACTCAGACGGCTATAATTCACCCCTCCACTTT. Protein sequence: CASTDHSDGYNSPLHF. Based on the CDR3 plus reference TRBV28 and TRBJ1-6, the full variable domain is DVKVTQSSRYLVKRTGEKVFLECVQDMDHENMFWYRQDPGLGLRLIYFSYDVKMKEKGDIPEGYSVSREKKERFSLILESASTNQTSMYLCASTDHSDGYNSPLHFGNGTRLTVT.

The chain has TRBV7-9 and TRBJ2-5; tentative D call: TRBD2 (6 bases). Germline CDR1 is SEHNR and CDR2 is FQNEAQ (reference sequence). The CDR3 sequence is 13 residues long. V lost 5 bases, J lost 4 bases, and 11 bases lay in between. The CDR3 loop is CASSPGVRETQYF. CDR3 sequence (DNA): TGTGCCAGCAGCCCGGGGGTCCGAGAGACCCAGTACTTC.

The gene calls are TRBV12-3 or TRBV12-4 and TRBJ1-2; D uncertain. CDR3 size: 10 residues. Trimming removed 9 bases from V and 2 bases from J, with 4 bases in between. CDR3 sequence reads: CASRNYGYTF. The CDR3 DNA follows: TGTGCCAGTCGGAACTATGGCTACACCTTC.

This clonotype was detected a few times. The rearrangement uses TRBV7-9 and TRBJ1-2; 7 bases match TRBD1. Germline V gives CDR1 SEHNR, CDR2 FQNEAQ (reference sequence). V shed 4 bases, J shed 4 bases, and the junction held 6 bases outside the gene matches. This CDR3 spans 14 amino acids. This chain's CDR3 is CASSWSGGTYGYTF. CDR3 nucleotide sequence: TGTGCCAGCAGCTGGTCAGGGGGGACCTATGGCTACACCTTC.